A single sample is the source of the 21 T cell receptor beta chains below, sequenced in a study of T cell responses to AZD1222 COVID-19 vaccine. Sequencing used immunoSEQ multiplex PCR; TCRdb keeps in-frame clones, though not all of them. The table lists 110,000 to 150,000 clones, about 93% of them singletons. The sample here was peripheral blood, taken on day 0 of AZD1222 vaccination. Source of these receptors: an adult in good health.

V gene TRBV15 combines with J gene TRBJ2-1, with 9 nucleotides matching TRBD2. Germline V gene lookup returns CDR1 LNHNV and CDR2 YYDKDF (reference sequence). Germline trimming cut 0 bases from V and 1 base from J; bases unmatched to any gene: 4. The CDR3 length is 17 residues. The CDR3 bases are TGTGCCACCAGCAGAGATCTAGCGGGAAGGTCCTACAATGAGCAGTTCTTC. It is translated as CATSRDLAGRSYNEQFF.

This chain uses TRBV19 with TRBJ1-2; 7 bases fit TRBD1. Germline lookup yields CDR1 LNHDA and CDR2 SQIVND (reference sequence). The CDR3 sequence is 14 residues long. The J segment lost 6 bases and the V segment lost 2 bases, leaving 6 bases of the junction unmatched. CDR3 in amino acids: CASSISQGHNGYTF. The CDR3 DNA follows: TGTGCCAGTAGTATATCACAGGGGCATAATGGCTACACCTTC.

The chain joins TRBV5-1 to TRBJ2-1; TRBD1 aligns across 7 bases. The CDR3 sequence is 13 residues long. J was trimmed by 6 bases and V by 0 bases; bases with no gene match: 0. Germline-derived CDR1 and CDR2 are SGHRS and YFSETQ. The CDR3 coding sequence is TGCGCCAGCAGCTTGGGACAGGGCAATGAGCAGTTCTTC. Its translation: CASSLGQGNEQFF.

V usage is TRBV9 and J usage is TRBJ1-1; D is ambiguous. V shed 2 bases and J shed 4 bases, with 9 bases lying between them. Per the germline V gene, CDR1 is SGDLS and CDR2 is YYNGEE. The CDR3 runs to 13 residues. Here the CDR3 reads CASSVDALTEAFF. The CDR3 DNA reads as TGTGCCAGCAGCGTTGATGCGCTCACTGAAGCTTTCTTT.

This chain uses TRBV5-6 with TRBJ1-4; D is possibly TRBD1 (5 bases). The V end was cut by 6 bases, the J end by 8 bases, with 17 bases between. Looked up from germline, CDR1 is SGHDT and CDR2 is YYEEEE. The CDR3 spans 14 residues. The CDR3 DNA reads TGTGCCAGCAACTCCGACGGGGCCGGGGAAAAACTGTTTTTT. Its translation: CASNSDGAGEKLFF.

This clone appeared a single time. The gene calls are TRBV5-4 and TRBJ1-4; D ambiguous. Germline CDR1 SGHNT, CDR2 YYREEE (reference sequence). The CDR3 is 15 amino acids. Trimming stripped 1 base from V and 3 bases from J, with 10 bases between. The CDR3 is CASSLRQAPNEKLFF. Written as DNA, the CDR3 is TGTGCCAGCAGCTTGAGACAAGCCCCTAATGAAAAACTGTTTTTT. Full variable domain (rest looked up from reference TRBV5-4 and TRBJ1-4): ETGVTQSPTHLIKTRGQQVTLRCSSQSGHNTVSWYQQALGQGPQFIFQYYREEENGRGNFPPRFSGLQFPNYSSELNVNALELDDSALYLCASSLRQAPNEKLFFGSGTQLSVL.

This clone was recorded only once. The chain employs TRBV28 and TRBJ1-2; the match to TRBD1 covers 9 bases. Trimming took 7 bases from V and 7 from J; bases not matched to a gene: 7. The germline V gene has CDR1 MDHEN and CDR2 SYDVKM. The CDR3 consists of 13 residues. CDR3 nucleotides: TGTGCCAGCAACCTACAGGGGGCGTCTGGCTACACCTTC. This codes for CASNLQGASGYTF.

V usage is TRBV5-1 and J usage is TRBJ1-2; 10 nucleotides align to TRBD1. This CDR3 is 14 amino acids long. The trim removed 4 bases at V and 8 bases at J, leaving 8 bases unmatched. Germline CDR1 SGHRS, CDR2 YFSETQ. CDR3: CASSQGQGVSGYTF. The CDR3 region has the DNA TGCGCCAGCAGCCAAGGACAGGGGGTAAGCGGCTACACCTTC. The variable domain in full, with the rest retrieved from reference TRBV5-1 and TRBJ1-2, is KAGVTQTPRYLIKTRGQQVTLSCSPISGHRSVSWYQQTPGQGLQFLFEYFSETQRNKGNFPGRFSGRQFSNSRSEMNVSTLELGDSALYLCASSQGQGVSGYTFGSGTRLTVV.

This chain links TRBV5-1 with TRBJ2-1; TRBD1 aligns across 12 bases. The germline gives CDR1 SGHRS, CDR2 YFSETQ. This CDR3 has 15 amino acids. J gave up 8 bases and V 5 bases, and 8 bases lay outside the gene matches. The CDR3 bases are TGCGCCAGCAGAAAACCGGGACAGGGGGCCTATGAGCAGTTCTTC. Its translation is CASRKPGQGAYEQFF.

This clone came up once. The chain links TRBV11-1 to TRBJ2-3; TRBD1 aligns across 8 bases. This CDR3 comprises 15 residues. Germline loops: CDR1 SGHAT, CDR2 FQDESV (reference sequence). The V gene end was trimmed by 4 bases and the J gene end by 0 bases; junction bases not matched to a gene: 3. CDR3 bases: TGTGCCAGCAGCTCAGGGGGCCTCAGCACAGATACGCAGTATTTT. Its protein product is CASSSGGLSTDTQYF.

A single count supports this clone. This rearrangement joins TRBV4-1 to TRBJ2-7, with D perhaps TRBD1 (6 bases). Trimming stripped 2 bases from V and 2 bases from J, with 19 bases between. In germline, CDR1 is MGHRA, CDR2 YSYEKL. The CDR3 length is 17 residues. The CDR3 spells CASSQTYSGQLTYEQYF. The CDR3 nucleotides are TGCGCCAGCAGCCAAACATATTCTGGACAGCTGACCTACGAGCAGTACTTC.

The rearrangement joins TRBV11-3 to TRBJ2-1; 8 bases map to TRBD2. This CDR3 region has 17 residues. Germline CDR1 SGHNT, CDR2 YENEEA. J was trimmed by 8 bases and V by 0 bases; bases with no gene match: 12. The CDR3 region is CASSLDGASGRRDEQFF. DNA of the CDR3: TGTGCCAGCAGCTTAGATGGAGCCAGCGGGAGAAGGGATGAGCAGTTCTTC.

The chain combines TRBV12-3 or TRBV12-4 with TRBJ1-1; D may be TRBD1 (5 bases). The CDR3 spans 12 residues. V lost 6 bases and J lost 8, with 13 bases in between. CDR3 sequence: CASSDGTLEAFF. The CDR3 coding sequence is TGTGCCAGCAGCGACGGGACGCTGGAAGCTTTCTTT.

J is TRBJ1-2 and V is TRBV5-6; TRBD1 matches 10 bases. Germline CDR1 SGHDT, CDR2 YYEEEE. This CDR3 spans 16 amino acids. V lost 0 bases and J lost 5; bases outside the gene matches: 7. CDR3 DNA: TGTGCCAGCAGCTTGGGGGGACAGGGGCTTAGGTATGGCTACACCTTC. Its protein product is CASSLGGQGLRYGYTF.

The chain has TRBV10-2 and TRBJ1-2, with no clear D. The CDR3 loop spans 13 amino acids. CDR1 and CDR2 (germline): WSHSY, SAAADI. V dropped 4 bases and J dropped 5 bases, with 11 bases sitting between them. CDR3 sequence (DNA): TGCGCCAGCAGTGGAAGTCCGGCTTATGGCTACACCTTC. Residues: CASSGSPAYGYTF.

The J gene is TRBJ1-6, the V gene TRBV25-1; possibly TRBD1 for D (5 bases). V was cut by 5 bases and J by 7 bases, with 18 bases left in between. Germline V gene data show CDR1 as MGHDK and CDR2 as SYGVNS. CDR3 size: 16 residues. CDR3 coding DNA: TGTGCCAGCAGTCCCCGGGGTCAGGGTCTCAATTCACCCCTCCACTTT. Translation: CASSPRGQGLNSPLHF.

This clone was observed a handful of times. The chain carries TRBV27 and TRBJ2-7; perhaps TRBD1 as D (6 bases). The germline gives CDR1 MNHEY, CDR2 SMNVEV (reference sequence). The CDR3 consists of 16 residues. Trimming cost V 3 bases and J 0 bases, with 15 bases left between them. CDR3 in DNA: TGTGCCAGCAGTTTTTTGGGAGCCAGGGGCTCCTACGAGCAGTACTTC. Amino acid sequence: CASSFLGARGSYEQYF.

The chain recombines TRBV19 with TRBJ1-5, with D possibly matching TRBD1 (6 bases). The CDR3 has 16 amino acids. V lost 3 bases, J lost 1 base, and 13 bases lay in between. CDR1 and CDR2 (germline): LNHDA, SQIVND (reference sequence). For the CDR3, the DNA is TGTGCCAGTAGTATCTCTTCGGGGGGCAGCAATCAGCCCCAGCATTTT. This translates into CASSISSGGSNQPQHF.

This clone was seen a single time. The chain links TRBV12-3 or TRBV12-4 to TRBJ1-6, with a weak D call TRBD1 (6 bases). Between the trimmed V and J ends, which lost 6 bases and 7 bases, there was a span of 10 bases. The CDR3 totals 13 residues. The CDR3 region has the DNA TGTGCCAGCAGCACAGGGAACAATTCACCCCTCCACTTT. Encoded protein: CASSTGNNSPLHF.

This clone has just one count. This chain joins TRBV27 and TRBJ1-1; no definite D call. Germline assignment: CDR1 MNHEY and CDR2 SMNVEV (reference sequence). V was shortened by 2 bases and J by 3 bases, with 7 bases between the two germline ends. There are 13 residues in the CDR3. The CDR3 sequence: CASSLSQYTEAFF. In DNA form, the CDR3 reads TGTGCCAGCAGTTTAAGTCAGTACACTGAAGCTTTCTTT.

The chain carries TRBV3-1 (or the pseudogene TRBV3-2) and TRBJ1-2, with D possibly being TRBD1 (5 bases). Germline assignment: CDR1 LGHDT and CDR2 YNNKEL (reference sequence). The CDR3 runs to 12 residues. V lost 3 bases, J lost 3 bases, and 5 bases lay in between. CDR3 DNA: TGTGCCAGCAGCCAGGGGGACTATGGCTACACCTTC. Encoded protein: CASSQGDYGYTF.